Listed below are T cell receptor beta chains from one sample, sequenced in a study of blood T cell repertoires in COVID-19. Clones were sequenced by immunoSEQ multiplex PCR, and TCRdb holds only the in-frame ones, with some missing. Of roughly 140,000 clones listed, 85% are singletons. Sequencing was performed on PBMCs or T cells enriched from blood (not recorded which). All receptors derive from a woman aged 40 to 49 who had recovered from COVID-19. Both conserved end residues are part of each CDR3. A D gene is named only where the DNA matches it firmly. Where a row states a size, it is once, few, many or the class of an expanded clone; other rows omit it.

clone_size j_call v_call d_call cdr3_nt cdr3_aa
NA TRBJ2-1 TRBV12-3/TRBV12-4 NA TGTGCCAGCAGTTTAACTCCCGAGCAGTTCTTC CASSLTPEQFF
NA TRBJ2-7 TRBV3-1/TRBV3-2 TRBD1 TGTGCCAGCAGCCAAGAGGGGGGGACAGGGTACTACGAGCAGTACTTC CASSQEGGTGYYEQYF
NA TRBJ1-1 TRBV10-3 TRBD1 TGTGCCATCAGTGGGGACAGGGGAGAAGTGTCTTTCGGAGCTTTCTTT CAISGDRGEVSFGAFF
NA TRBJ2-2 TRBV5-1 TRBD1 TGCGCCAGCAGCTTCGGGACAGCGAACACCGGGGAGCTGTTTTTT CASSFGTANTGELFF
NA TRBJ1-4 TRBV7-9 NA TGTGCCAGCAGCCAAGTGGGGGGAGGTGAAAAACTGTTTTTT CASSQVGGGEKLFF
once TRBJ2-1 TRBV19 TRBD2 TGTGCCAGCAGGACTAGCGGGAGGGGTAATGAGCAGTTCTTC CASRTSGRGNEQFF
once TRBJ2-1 TRBV20-1 NA TGCAGTGCTAGAGATATGAATGAGCAGTTCTTC CSARDMNEQFF
once TRBJ1-3 TRBV28 NA TGTGCCAGCAGTTTATCGAGACACCCGGTAAACACCATATATTTT CASSLSRHPVNTIYF
NA TRBJ2-1 TRBV2 TRBD2 TGTGCCAGCTCCACGAACGGCGGGAGAACCTACAATGAGCAGTTCTTC CASSTNGGRTYNEQFF
once TRBJ1-3 TRBV19 NA TGTGCCAGTAGTCCCTCCGGTGGAAACACCATATATTTT CASSPSGGNTIYF
NA TRBJ2-1 TRBV5-1 NA TGCGCCAGCAGCGCAGCGGACCGACTAGTATCCGACAATGAGCAGTTCTTC CASSAADRLVSDNEQFF
NA TRBJ1-4 TRBV28 TRBD1 TGTGCCATTGGAACAGGGGATGAAAAACTGTTTTTT CAIGTGDEKLFF
NA TRBJ2-1 TRBV6-5 TRBD2 TGTGCCAGCAGTTACTCGGGACTAGCGGGCAATGAGCAGTTCTTC CASSYSGLAGNEQFF
NA TRBJ2-2 TRBV9 NA TGTGCCAGCAGCGTAATGAGAGGCGGGGAGCTGTTTTTT CASSVMRGGELFF
NA TRBJ2-1 TRBV18 NA TGTGCCAGCTCACCGCAACAGGGTCTAAGGGCCCACAATGAGCAGTTCTTC CASSPQQGLRAHNEQFF
NA TRBJ2-3 TRBV9 TRBD1 TGTGCCAGCAGCGTAGGGGACAGGGGTTCGACAGATACGCAGTATTTT CASSVGDRGSTDTQYF
NA TRBJ2-5 TRBV9 TRBD2 TGTGCCAGCAACCGAGGGACTAGCGGGGCCCAAGAGACCCAGTACTTC CASNRGTSGAQETQYF
NA TRBJ1-1 TRBV14 TRBD1 TGTGCCAGCAGCCAAGACGACAGGGAAAACACTGAAGCTTTCTTT CASSQDDRENTEAFF
NA TRBJ1-5 TRBV9 NA TGTGCCAGCAGCTCTCAGGGTTCTAGCAATCAGCCCCAGCATTTT CASSSQGSSNQPQHF
NA TRBJ1-5 TRBV6-5 TRBD1 TGTGCCAGCAGCCGGACAGGGCTTAGCAATCAGCCCCAGCATTTT CASSRTGLSNQPQHF
NA TRBJ2-5 TRBV27 TRBD2 TGTGCCAGCACCCAAAACGGTGGGCTAGCGGACCAAGAGACCCAGTACTTC CASTQNGGLADQETQYF
NA TRBJ2-1 TRBV6-2/TRBV6-3 TRBD2 TGTGCCAGCAGTTACGCCCTAGCGGGGGCCCACAATGAGCAGTTCTTC CASSYALAGAHNEQFF
NA TRBJ1-3 TRBV7-8 NA TGTGCCAGCAGCTTACTTCCTTCTGGAAACACCATATATTTT CASSLLPSGNTIYF
NA TRBJ2-3 TRBV19 TRBD2 TGTGCCAGTAGTTTAGGAATAGCGGGGGGACTAGATACGCAGTATTTT CASSLGIAGGLDTQYF
NA TRBJ1-2 TRBV9 TRBD1 TGTGCCAGCAGCGTAGAAGCTGACAGGGTCTATGGCTACACCTTC CASSVEADRVYGYTF
NA TRBJ2-2 TRBV5-6 TRBD2 TGTGCCAGCAGCTTTGAGCGGGGGGCTGCGGGGGAGCTGTTTTTT CASSFERGAAGELFF
NA TRBJ1-3 TRBV2 TRBD1 TGTGCCAGCAGTACAGACAGGGAGGTGGACACCATATATTTT CASSTDREVDTIYF
once TRBJ1-5 TRBV30 TRBD1 TGTGCCTGGAGCGCGACCGGGACAGGGACTCAGCCCCAGCATTTT CAWSATGTGTQPQHF
NA TRBJ1-1 TRBV6-5 NA TGTGCCAGCAGCCCAAGAAAGGGGATGAACACTGAAGCTTTCTTT CASSPRKGMNTEAFF
NA TRBJ1-1 TRBV19 TRBD1 TGTGCCAGTAGTATAAGGGGGCAAAAGGCTGAAGCTTTCTTT CASSIRGQKAEAFF
NA TRBJ2-7 TRBV12-3/TRBV12-4 NA TGTGCCAGCAGTTTAGACAGTACCTACGAGCAGTACTTC CASSLDSTYEQYF
NA TRBJ1-4 TRBV24-1 NA TGTGCCACCGATACAGGGCCTAATGAAAAACTGTTTTTT CATDTGPNEKLFF
few TRBJ1-2 TRBV30 NA TGTGCCTGGAGTGGGGGGAGGTATGGCTACACCTTC CAWSGGRYGYTF
once TRBJ1-1 TRBV5-1 NA TGCGCCAGCAGCTTGAAAGACAGCTCGAACACTGAAGCTTTCTTT CASSLKDSSNTEAFF
few TRBJ2-1 TRBV5-4 NA TGTGCCAGCAGACTAGAAATAGAGAATGAGCAGTTCTTC CASRLEIENEQFF
NA TRBJ2-5 TRBV5-4 NA TGTGCCAGCAGCTTGGGGGGTACAGGGCAAAAGACCCAGTACTTC CASSLGGTGQKTQYF
NA TRBJ2-7 TRBV7-8 TRBD2 TGTGCCAGCAGCCCCCGGGGGGACTACGAGCAGTACTTC CASSPRGDYEQYF
NA TRBJ1-5 TRBV6-2/TRBV6-3 TRBD1 TGTGCCAGCAGTTACGCAGACAGGGGCCCCAATCAGCCCCAGCATTTT CASSYADRGPNQPQHF
NA TRBJ2-3 TRBV5-6 NA TGTGCCAGCAGTCTAGGGAGAGATACGCAGTATTTT CASSLGRDTQYF
NA TRBJ1-6 TRBV11-2 NA TGTGCCAGCAGTTCGGTCGGGGCACCCCTCCACTTT CASSSVGAPLHF
NA TRBJ1-2 TRBV2 TRBD1 TGTGCCAGCAGTGAAGGACAGGGGGCGAGAGGCTACACCTTC CASSEGQGARGYTF
NA TRBJ2-2 TRBV29-1 NA TGCAGCGTTCCTGGGCCCGGCAAGCCCGGGGAGCTGTTTTTT CSVPGPGKPGELFF
NA TRBJ2-3 TRBV7-2 TRBD2 TGTGCCAGCAGCTTAGCGGGACTAGTCGCAGATACGCAGTATTTT CASSLAGLVADTQYF
once TRBJ2-7 TRBV2 NA TGTGCCAGCAGTGTAGAGGGGGTTTCCTACGAGCAGTACTTC CASSVEGVSYEQYF
NA TRBJ2-1 TRBV9 TRBD2 TGTGCCAGCAGCGTAGAAGCTAGCGGGAGGGCCTTAAATGAGCAGTTCTTC CASSVEASGRALNEQFF
NA TRBJ1-5 TRBV4-2 NA TGTGCCAGCAGCCAAACGTATTGGGGGGAAAGCAATCAGCCCCAGCATTTT CASSQTYWGESNQPQHF
NA TRBJ2-3 TRBV7-9 TRBD2 TGTGCCAGCAGGCCCGTAGCGGGGGACGGCACAGATACGCAGTATTTT CASRPVAGDGTDTQYF
NA TRBJ1-1 TRBV10-2 NA TGCGCCAGCAGTGAGTTAATTGGGGGCGACACTGAAGCTTTCTTT CASSELIGGDTEAFF
NA TRBJ2-1 TRBV29-1 TRBD2 TGCAGCGTTGTTCGGACTAGCGGTGTTGAGGAGCAGTTCTTC CSVVRTSGVEEQFF
NA TRBJ2-1 TRBV3-1/TRBV3-2 TRBD1 TGTGCCAGCAGCCAAGGGCAGGGGGTTAGTGATGAGCAGTTCTTC CASSQGQGVSDEQFF
NA TRBJ1-2 TRBV2 TRBD1 TGTGCCAGCAGTGAAATTCCGGGACAGTTGGGTGGCTACACCTTC CASSEIPGQLGGYTF
NA TRBJ2-7 TRBV5-4 NA TGTGCCAGCAGCTTGACACCCTACGAGCAGTACTTC CASSLTPYEQYF
NA TRBJ1-2 TRBV19 TRBD1 TGTGCCAGTAGTTTCTCCAGGGACAGGGGTTCGAGGTGGTATGGCTACACCTTC CASSFSRDRGSRWYGYTF
NA TRBJ1-2 TRBV13 NA TGTGCCAGCAGCTTGTTCGGGGTCTACACCTTC CASSLFGVYTF
NA TRBJ2-1 TRBV9 NA TGTGCCAGCAGCCCCCCCCCGGGATCCTACAATGAGCAGTTCTTC CASSPPPGSYNEQFF
NA TRBJ2-2 TRBV29-1 NA TGCAGCGTCCGCCCGGGATCTTACACCGGGGAGCTGTTTTTT CSVRPGSYTGELFF
NA TRBJ2-7 TRBV6-4 NA TGTGCCAGCAGTGCAGGGGACGGCTACGAGCAGTACTTC CASSAGDGYEQYF
few TRBJ1-4 TRBV29-1 NA TGCAGCGTATCGGACGGGAGTTCTTACCCAGAAAAACTGTTTTTT CSVSDGSSYPEKLFF